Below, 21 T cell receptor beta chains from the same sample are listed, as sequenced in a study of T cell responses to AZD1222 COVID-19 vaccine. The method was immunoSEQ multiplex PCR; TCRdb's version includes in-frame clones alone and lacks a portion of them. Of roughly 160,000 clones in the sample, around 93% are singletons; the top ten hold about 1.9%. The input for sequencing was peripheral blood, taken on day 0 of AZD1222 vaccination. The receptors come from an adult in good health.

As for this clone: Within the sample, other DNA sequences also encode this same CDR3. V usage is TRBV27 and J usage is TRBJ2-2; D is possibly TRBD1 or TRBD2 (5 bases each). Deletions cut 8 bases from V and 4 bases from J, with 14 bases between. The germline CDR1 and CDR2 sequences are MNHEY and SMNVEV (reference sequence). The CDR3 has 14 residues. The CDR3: CASSLLGTTGELFF. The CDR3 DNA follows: TGTGCCAGCTCCCTTCTCGGGACCACCGGGGAGCTGTTTTTT.

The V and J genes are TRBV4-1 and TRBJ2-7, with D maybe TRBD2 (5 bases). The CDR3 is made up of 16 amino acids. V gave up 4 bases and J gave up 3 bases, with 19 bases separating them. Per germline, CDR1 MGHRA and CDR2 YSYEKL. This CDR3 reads CASSPERRDLVYEQYF. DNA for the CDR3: TGCGCCAGCAGCCCTGAACGCCGGGATTTAGTCTACGAGCAGTACTTC.

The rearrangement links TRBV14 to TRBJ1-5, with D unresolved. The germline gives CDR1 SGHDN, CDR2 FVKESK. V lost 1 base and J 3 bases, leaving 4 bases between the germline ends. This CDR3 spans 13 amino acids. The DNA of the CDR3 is TGTGCCAGCAGCCAAGGGGTCAATCAGCCCCAGCATTTT. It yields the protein CASSQGVNQPQHF.

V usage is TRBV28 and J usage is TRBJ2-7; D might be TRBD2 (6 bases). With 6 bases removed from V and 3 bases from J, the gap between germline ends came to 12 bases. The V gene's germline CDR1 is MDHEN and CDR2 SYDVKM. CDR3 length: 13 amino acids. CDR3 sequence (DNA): TGTGCCAGCAGCACCCCGGGGGACTACGAGCAGTACTTC. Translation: CASSTPGDYEQYF.

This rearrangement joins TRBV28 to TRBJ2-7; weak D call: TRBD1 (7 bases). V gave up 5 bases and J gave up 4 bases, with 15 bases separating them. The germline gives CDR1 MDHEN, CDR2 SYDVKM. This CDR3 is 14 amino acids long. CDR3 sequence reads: CASSQGGAGYEQYF. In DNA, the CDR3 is TGTGCCAGCAGTCAAGGGGGCGCGGGATACGAGCAGTACTTC.

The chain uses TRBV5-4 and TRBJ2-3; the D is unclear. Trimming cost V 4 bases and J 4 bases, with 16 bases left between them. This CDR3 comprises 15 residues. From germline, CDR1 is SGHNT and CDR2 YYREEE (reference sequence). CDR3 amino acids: CASSILGASSDTQYF. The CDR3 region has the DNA TGTGCCAGCAGCATACTCGGTGCAAGCTCAGATACGCAGTATTTT. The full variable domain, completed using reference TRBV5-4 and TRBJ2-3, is ETGVTQSPTHLIKTRGQQVTLRCSSQSGHNTVSWYQQALGQGPQFIFQYYREEENGRGNFPPRFSGLQFPNYSSELNVNALELDDSALYLCASSILGASSDTQYFGPGTRLTVL.

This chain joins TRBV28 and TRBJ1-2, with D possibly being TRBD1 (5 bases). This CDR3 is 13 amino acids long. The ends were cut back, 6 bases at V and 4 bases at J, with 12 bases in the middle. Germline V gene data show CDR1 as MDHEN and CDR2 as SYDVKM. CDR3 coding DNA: TGTGCCAGCAGCCCGGGACGGACCTATGGCTACACCTTC. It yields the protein CASSPGRTYGYTF.

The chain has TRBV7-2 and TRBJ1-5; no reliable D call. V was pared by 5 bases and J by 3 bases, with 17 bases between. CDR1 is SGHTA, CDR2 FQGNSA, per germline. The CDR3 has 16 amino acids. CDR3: CASSIITGFNNQPQHF. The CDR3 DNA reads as TGTGCCAGCAGCATAATAACGGGGTTTAACAATCAGCCCCAGCATTTT.

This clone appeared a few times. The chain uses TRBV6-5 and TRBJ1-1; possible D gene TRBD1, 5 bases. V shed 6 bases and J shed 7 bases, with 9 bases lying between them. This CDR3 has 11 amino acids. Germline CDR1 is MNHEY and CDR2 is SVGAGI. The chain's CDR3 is CASRLQGEAFF. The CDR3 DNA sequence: TGTGCCAGCAGGCTCCAGGGTGAAGCTTTCTTT.

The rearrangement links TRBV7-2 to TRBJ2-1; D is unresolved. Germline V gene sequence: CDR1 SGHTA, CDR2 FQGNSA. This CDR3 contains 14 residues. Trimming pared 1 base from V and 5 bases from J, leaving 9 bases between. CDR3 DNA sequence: TGTGCCAGCAGCTTAGGAATAGGCCACAATGAGCAGTTCTTC. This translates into CASSLGIGHNEQFF.

The DNA of the CDR3 is TGTGCCAGCAGTTTACAGGAGAATCAGCCCCAGCATTTT. This codes for CASSLQENQPQHF. The V call is TRBV12-3 or TRBV12-4, the J call TRBJ1-5; no definite D call. The CDR3 has 13 residues. Trimming cost V 2 bases and J 4 bases, with 6 bases left between them.

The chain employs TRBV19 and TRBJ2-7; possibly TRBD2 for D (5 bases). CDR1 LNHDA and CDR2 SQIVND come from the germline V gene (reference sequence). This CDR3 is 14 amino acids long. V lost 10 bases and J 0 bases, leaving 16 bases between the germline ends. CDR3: CATSYGISSYEQYF. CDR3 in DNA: TGTGCCACCAGCTACGGGATAAGCTCCTACGAGCAGTACTTC.

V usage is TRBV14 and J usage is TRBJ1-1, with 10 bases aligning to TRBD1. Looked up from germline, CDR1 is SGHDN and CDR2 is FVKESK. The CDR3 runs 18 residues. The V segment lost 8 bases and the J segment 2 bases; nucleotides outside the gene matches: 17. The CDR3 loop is CASSTIGDRGPTNTEAFF. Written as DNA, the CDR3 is TGTGCCAGCTCCACCATAGGGGACAGGGGACCGACCAACACTGAAGCTTTCTTT.

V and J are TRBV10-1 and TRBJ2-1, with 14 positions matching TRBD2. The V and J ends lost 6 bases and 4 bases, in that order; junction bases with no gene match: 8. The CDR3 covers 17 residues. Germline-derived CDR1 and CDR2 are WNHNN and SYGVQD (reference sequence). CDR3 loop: CASRRLAGGPAYNEQFF. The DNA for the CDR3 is TGCGCCAGCAGAAGACTAGCGGGGGGGCCGGCGTACAATGAGCAGTTCTTC.

CDR3 protein: CASSQTAVGNQPQHF. The CDR3 DNA sequence: TGTGCCAGCAGTCAAACTGCCGTCGGCAATCAGCCCCAGCATTTT. The chain employs TRBV2 and TRBJ1-5; D is unclear. Germline V gene lookup returns CDR1 SNHLY and CDR2 FYNNEI. V dropped 5 bases and J dropped 2 bases, with 13 bases sitting between them. The CDR3 contains 15 residues.

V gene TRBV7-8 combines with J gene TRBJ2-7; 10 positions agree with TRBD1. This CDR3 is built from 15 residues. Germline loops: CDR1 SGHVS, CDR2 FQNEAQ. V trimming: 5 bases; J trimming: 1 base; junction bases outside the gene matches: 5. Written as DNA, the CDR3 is TGTGCCAGCAGCCCCATGGGACAGGGGTCCTACGAGCAGTACTTC. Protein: CASSPMGQGSYEQYF.

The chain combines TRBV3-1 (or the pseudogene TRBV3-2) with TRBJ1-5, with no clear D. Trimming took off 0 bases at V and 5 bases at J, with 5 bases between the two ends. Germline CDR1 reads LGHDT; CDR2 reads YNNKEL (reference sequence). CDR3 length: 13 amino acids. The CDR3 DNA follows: TGTGCCAGCAGCCAAGATAGGGATCAGCCCCAGCATTTT. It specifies CASSQDRDQPQHF.

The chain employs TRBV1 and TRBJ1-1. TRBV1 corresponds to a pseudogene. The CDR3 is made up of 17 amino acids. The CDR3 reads CTSSQDTNSEGLTEAFF. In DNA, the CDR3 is TGCACCAGCAGCCAAGATACCAACTCGGAAGGGCTCACTGAAGCTTTCTTT.

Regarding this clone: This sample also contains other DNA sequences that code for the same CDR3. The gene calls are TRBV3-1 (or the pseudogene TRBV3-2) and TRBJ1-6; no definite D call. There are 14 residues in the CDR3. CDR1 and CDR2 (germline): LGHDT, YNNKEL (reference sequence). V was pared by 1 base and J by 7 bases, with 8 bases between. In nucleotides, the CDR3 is TGTGCCAGCAGCCAAGGACGGAGCAATTCACCCCTCCACTTT. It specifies CASSQGRSNSPLHF.

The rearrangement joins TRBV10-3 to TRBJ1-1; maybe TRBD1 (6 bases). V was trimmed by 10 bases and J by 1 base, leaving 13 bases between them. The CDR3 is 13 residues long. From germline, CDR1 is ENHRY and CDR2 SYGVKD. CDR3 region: CATGPRGNTEAFF. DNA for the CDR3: TGTGCCACCGGACCCAGGGGGAACACTGAAGCTTTCTTT.

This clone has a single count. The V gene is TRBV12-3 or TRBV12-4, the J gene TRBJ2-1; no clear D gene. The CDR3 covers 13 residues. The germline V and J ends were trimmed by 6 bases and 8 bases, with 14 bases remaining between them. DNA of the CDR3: TGTGCCAGCAGACAAAATGCAGTCGATGAGCAGTTCTTC. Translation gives CASRQNAVDEQFF.